This T cell receptor beta chain was observed in a study of response to subunit inactivated influenza vaccine (dated 2018 in TCRdb). With respect to the entire study: To follow how T cells responded to a trivalent subunit inactivated influenza vaccine, the researchers relied on deep quantitative profiling of the T cell receptor repertoire.

Taken with the paper, the label for time point translates to: around 45 days after influenza vaccine administration. On the study overall, not on this receptor specifically: It was suggested by the authors that each seasonal influenza vaccination may recruit only a limited number of new T cells.

The table lists this clonotype with many counts. It has no known antigen specificity. No much larger clone exists at a distance of one base, and base qualities are not known. The germline V gene encodes CDR1 SGHAT and CDR2 FQNNGV. The cysteine opens and the phenylalanine closes a CDR3 of 16 amino acids. Only the CDR3 region is kept as DNA, spanning 48 bases read in frame from base 1. Trimming accounts for 5 bases at V and 7 bases at J, while the number of junction bases matched to no gene is 14. The library was obtained by RT-PCR. Sequencing instrument: Illumina HiSeq 2500. The raw public data were reprocessed by TCRdb itself: fastp quality trimming at Q25, MiXCR clonotype calling, in-frame beta chains only. A single entry per CDR3 protein holds the most common genes and DNA from its merged rows. The sample table holds about 500,000 distinct CDR3 sequences, of which 10% to 15% were seen once. Over 10% of the sample is in the top ten clones.

This TCR was recovered from a middle-aged man who received an inactivated influenza vaccine. Donor details come from another sample of the same person, matched by shared clones. This sample comprised PBMCs from blood, obtained about 40 days after vaccination. The sequence joins TRBV11-2 to TRBJ2-7; 10 central nucleotides agree with TRBD1. The CDR3 in this case is CASSIYRDRGFREQYF. The sequence in DNA is TGTGCCAGCAGCATATACCGGGACAGGGGTTTTCGGGAGCAGTACTTC.